This T cell receptor (beta chain) was sequenced for a study of blood T cell repertoires in COVID-19 (dated by TCRdb to 2020 to 2021). Regarding the study in general: Samples from collaborators originated in the United States, Italy and Spain and spanned both the acute and convalescent phases of COVID-19. The material from the prospective study consisted of cDNA or gDNA derived from T cells, B-cell-depleted T cells, or PBMCs. The dataset comprised deeply sampled blood TCRbeta repertoires from subjects exposed to, actively infected with, or recovered from COVID-19. The repertoires were released in a freely available public database meant as a resource for research on the immune response to SARS-CoV-2. Samples came from the ongoing ImmuneRACE study (first 160 participants) plus 1,254 subjects from 6 global collaborators. Nearly every sample came with metadata listing a de-identified subject ID, COVID-19 status, age in years and sex. HLA class I and class II types, where available, came from metadata supplied by the sample provider rather than from assay-based typing.

This clone was detected once. Its antigen is still unknown. Base qualities are not recorded, but no much larger clone differs from it by a single base. Looking up the germline V gene yields CDR1 MNHEY and CDR2 SVGAGI. Its CDR3 holds 14 amino acids, cysteine through phenylalanine. The read is trimmed to its CDR3 DNA, 42 bases read in frame from base 1. V is clipped by 10 bases and J by 7 bases, and the sequence between their germline boundaries is 22 bases long. The full study reports these points: The amount of clinical and demographic metadata varied by source and participant and was provided uncurated.

One collaborating source in Seattle enrolled patients during active infection and followed them longitudinally through the course of disease. Whole blood was collected in K2EDTA tubes by collaborating institutions according to the institutions' own protocols. For TCRbeta analysis, collaborators shipped samples in one of three forms: frozen whole blood, isolated PBMCs, or DNA extracted from either of those sample types. TCRbeta CDR3 regions were amplified from genomic DNA using the immunoSEQ Assay, a bias-controlled multiplex PCR. In the paper's pipeline: The number of nucleated cells in each sample was estimated by amplification of reference gene primers within the assay. To quantify the absolute abundance of each unique TCRbeta CDR3 rearrangement, sequence reads were collapsed and filtered. Productive Simpson clonality was computed per sample as the square root of Simpson's diversity index over productive rearrangements. Here the immuneACCESS table is served through TCRdb, limited to in-frame sequences with V and J called. Missing clones are a known gap in these copies; in checked studies unresolved V genes cover under half, and the rest lacks a known reason. The V and J calls and clone size are taken from that table; D and trimming were inferred from the DNA. The sample table records some 80,000 clones; roughly nine tenths of these occur just once. Clones ranked in the top ten supply roughly 2.6% of the sample.

The clonotype originates from a middle-aged man with COVID-19, enrolled during active disease. The source material was peripheral blood. In this chain, TRBV6-5 is recombined with TRBJ1-2, with TRBD1 as a weak D call on 5 bases. The base sequence is TGTGCCACCCAATCAGACAGTGACAGCTTTGGCTACACCTTC. Translation gives CATQSDSDSFGYTF.